This TCR beta chain was observed in a study of T cell repertoires in cytomegalovirus infection. Notes on this clonotype: Its specificity is not known.

MiXCR, applied by TCRdb to the reads, yields one record per CDR3 protein. The sample holds 550,000 to 850,000 distinct CDR3 sequences, around 35% seen once. This CDR3 has 14 amino acids. V was trimmed by 6 bases and J by 0 bases, leaving 10 bases between them. The specimen was cultured PBMCs, collected from culture after CMV antigen stimulation. This clonotype originated in a human donor in good health (CMV status not recorded). Some clones in this sample may be carry-over from other donors' samples. The chain combines TRBV12-3 or TRBV12-4 with TRBJ2-3, with unresolved D. CDR3 sequence (DNA): TGTGCCAGCAGCCTCCCCCAAAGCACAGATACGCAGTATTTT. It specifies CASSLPQSTDTQYF.